This TCR beta chain was retrieved from a study of identifying expanded T cells in peripheral blood. The study, taken as a whole, reports: Variance in clone template counts between roughly two-week samples significantly increased with total template count across all healthy donors. About 1.2 clones differed between technical replicates, versus 16.4 and 19 over time.

No infections or other immune events were documented during collection. A remark on this clone: Its antigen is unknown.

TCRdb's table, derived via immunoSEQ multiplex PCR, lists solely in-frame clones and lacks some. The sample consists of 100,000 or so clones, more than 85% of them appearing once. The sequence was obtained from a person aged 18 to 69 in good health. Sequences were obtained from blood.

CDR3 amino acids: CASSRANWGETQYF. As DNA, the CDR3 is TGTGCCAGCTCACGGGCCAACTGGGGAGAGACCCAGTACTTC. The chain carries TRBV18 and TRBJ2-5; D is unresolved. Germline assignment: CDR1 KGHSH and CDR2 LQKENI. V shed 4 bases and J shed 4 bases, with 13 bases lying between them. The length of the CDR3 is 14 residues.